This T cell receptor beta chain comes out of a study of siplizumab effects on memory and regulatory T cells. Regarding the study as a whole: With siplizumab, cumulative frequency of CD4+ memory-derived alloreactive sequences dropped significantly.

Germline V gene sequence: CDR1 MNHNY, CDR2 SVGAGI (reference sequence). With 2 bases removed from V and 1 base from J, the gap between germline ends came to 11 bases. This CDR3 region has 15 residues. About 10^5 TCR templates were measured in each sample. TCRdb's copy holds only in-frame clones and misses some; the assay was immunoSEQ multiplex PCR. Found here are around 100,000 clones, around 93% of them singletons; the top ten hold about 1.2%. Notes on this clone: Its antigen is undetermined.

The TCR sequence derives from a human donor in good health. The chain carries TRBV6-6 and TRBJ1-1; no clear D. The sequenced sample consisted of non-Treg CD4+ T cells sorted from blood. The CDR3 sequence is CASSYGGRENTEAFF. The CDR3 region has the DNA TGTGCCAGCAGTTACGGCGGACGGGAGAACACTGAAGCTTTCTTT.